This T cell receptor (beta chain) appears in the sequencing data of a study of T cell responses to AZD1222 COVID-19 vaccine. About the study: The analysis combined second doses at about 4 or about 12 weeks. The study's findings and limits: Reports indicate that nearly half of spike-specific TCRs are directed at unmutated variant regions. Dominant CD4 TCR responses targeted spike regions 160-218 and 743-854. No repertoire was sampled before or during the peak T cell response, only after it.

Method: immunoSEQ multiplex PCR; TCRdb's copy keeps in-frame clones and lacks some. In the table there are roughly 130,000 clones, roughly 88% of which are singletons. In regard to this clone: Its antigen is not known.

The V and J ends lost 9 bases and 4 bases respectively, with 13 bases between them. Germline V gives CDR1 MDHEN, CDR2 SYDVKM. The CDR3 sequence is 13 residues long. Sequenced material: peripheral blood, taken on day 0 of AZD1222 vaccination. The sequence came from an adult in good health. This chain joins TRBV28 and TRBJ2-1, with D possibly TRBD2 on 6 matching bases. CDR3 DNA sequence: TGTGCCAGTGTGGACCGGGGGTACAATGAGCAGTTCTTC. This sequence encodes CASVDRGYNEQFF.